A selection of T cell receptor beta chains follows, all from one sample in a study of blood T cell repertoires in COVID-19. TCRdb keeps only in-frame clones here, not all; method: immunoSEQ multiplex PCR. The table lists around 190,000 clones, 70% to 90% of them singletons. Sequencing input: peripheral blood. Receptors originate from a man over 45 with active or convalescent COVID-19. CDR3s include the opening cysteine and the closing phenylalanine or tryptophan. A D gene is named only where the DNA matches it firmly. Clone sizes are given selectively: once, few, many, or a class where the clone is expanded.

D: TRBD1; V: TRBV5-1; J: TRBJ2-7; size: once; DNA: TGCGCCAGCAGCTTCCCGGGACAGGGGAATTTCGAGCAGTACTTC; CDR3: CASSFPGQGNFEQYF
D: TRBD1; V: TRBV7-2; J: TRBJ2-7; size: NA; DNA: TGTGCCAGCAGCTTGAGCGGGACAGGGAGCTCCTACGAGCAGTACTTC; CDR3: CASSLSGTGSSYEQYF
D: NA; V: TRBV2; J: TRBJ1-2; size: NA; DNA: TGTGCCAGCAGTGAGATGGCAGGACATTATGGCTACACCTTC; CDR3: CASSEMAGHYGYTF
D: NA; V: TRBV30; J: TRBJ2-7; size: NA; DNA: TGTGCCTGGAGCGCAAGCAGGATGACCCTCTCCTACGAGCAGTACTTC; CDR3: CAWSASRMTLSYEQYF
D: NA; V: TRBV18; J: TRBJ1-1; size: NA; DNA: TGTGCCAGCTCCCGAGGTGGTGGGCAGGGAATGAACACTGAAGCTTTCTTT; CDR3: CASSRGGGQGMNTEAFF
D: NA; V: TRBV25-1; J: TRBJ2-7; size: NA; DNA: TGTGCCAGCAGTGAAGGGGTACAGGGATCCTACGAGCAGTACTTC; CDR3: CASSEGVQGSYEQYF
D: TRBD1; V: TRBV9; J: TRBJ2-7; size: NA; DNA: TGTGCCAGCGCTAGGGGGCGGTGGGGAGAGCAGTACTTC; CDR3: CASARGRWGEQYF
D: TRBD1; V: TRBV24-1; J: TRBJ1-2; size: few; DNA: TGTGCCACCAGTGAGCGGCCGGGACAGGGAAACTATGGCTACACCTTC; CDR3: CATSERPGQGNYGYTF
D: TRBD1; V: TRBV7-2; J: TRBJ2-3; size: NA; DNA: TGTGCCAGCAGAACCGACAGGGGGAGCACAGATACGCAGTATTTT; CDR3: CASRTDRGSTDTQYF
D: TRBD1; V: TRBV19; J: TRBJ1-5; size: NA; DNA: TGTGCCAGTCTCCGGGGGACAGGGGATCAGCCCCAGCATTTT; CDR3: CASLRGTGDQPQHF
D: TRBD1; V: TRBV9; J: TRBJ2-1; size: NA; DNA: TGTGCCAGCAGCGGGGGACAGGGCTCCTACAATGAGCAGTTCTTC; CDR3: CASSGGQGSYNEQFF
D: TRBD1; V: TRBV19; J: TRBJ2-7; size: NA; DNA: TGTGCCAGTAGTCCCGGGACAGGTAGCTCCTACGAGCAGTACTTC; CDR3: CASSPGTGSSYEQYF
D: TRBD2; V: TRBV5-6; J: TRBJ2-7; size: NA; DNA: TGTGCCAGCAGCCCCCCAGATCGGGAGGGCCCCGAGCAGTACTTC; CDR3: CASSPPDREGPEQYF
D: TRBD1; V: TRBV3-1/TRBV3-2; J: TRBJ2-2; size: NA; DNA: TGTGCCAGCAGCCCGGGACAGGCCTCCGGGGAGCTGTTTTTT; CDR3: CASSPGQASGELFF
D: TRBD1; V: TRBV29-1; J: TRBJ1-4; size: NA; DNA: TGCAGCGTCATCCGGGACAGGGGTGAAAAACTGTTTTTT; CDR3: CSVIRDRGEKLFF
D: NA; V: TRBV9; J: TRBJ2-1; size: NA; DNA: TGTGCCAGCAGCGTAGAAACAGGTAAAAACAATGAGCAGTTCTTC; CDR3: CASSVETGKNNEQFF
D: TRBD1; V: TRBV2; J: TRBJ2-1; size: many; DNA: TGTGCCAGCAGAACACCGGGACAGGGGTACAATGAGCAGTTCTTC; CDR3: CASRTPGQGYNEQFF
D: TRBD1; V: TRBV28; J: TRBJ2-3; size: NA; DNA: TGTGCCAGCAGGGGACAGGGATTATGGACAGATACGCAGTATTTT; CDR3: CASRGQGLWTDTQYF
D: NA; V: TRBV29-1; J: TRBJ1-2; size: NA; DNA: TGCAGCGTTGAGCACGAGAGAGGCTATGGCTACACCTTC; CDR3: CSVEHERGYGYTF
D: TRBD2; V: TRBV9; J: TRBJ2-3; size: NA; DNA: TGTGCCAGCAGCGTAGAGCCTAGCGGGACCATTTGGGATACGCAGTATTTT; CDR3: CASSVEPSGTIWDTQYF
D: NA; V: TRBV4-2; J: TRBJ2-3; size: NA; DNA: TGTGCCAGCAGCCAAGTTGGTCCCCTGAGTACAGATACGCAGTATTTT; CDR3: CASSQVGPLSTDTQYF
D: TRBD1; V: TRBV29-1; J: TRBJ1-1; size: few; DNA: TGCAGCCTAACGGGTTGGCAACACAGGGGGGGCACTGAAGCTTTCTTT; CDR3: CSLTGWQHRGGTEAFF
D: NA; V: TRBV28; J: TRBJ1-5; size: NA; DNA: TGTGCCAGCAGTTCAGGACAGCCCCAGCATTTT; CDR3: CASSSGQPQHF
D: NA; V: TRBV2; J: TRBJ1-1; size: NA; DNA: TGTGCCAGCAGTCCATTGGGGAGGACTGAAGCTTTCTTT; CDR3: CASSPLGRTEAFF
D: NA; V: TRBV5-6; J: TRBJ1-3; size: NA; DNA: TGTGCCAGCAGCCTCCTAGGGGCAGACACCATATATTTT; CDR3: CASSLLGADTIYF
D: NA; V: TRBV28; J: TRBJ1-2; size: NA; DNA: TGTGCCAGCAGTTTATTGACAGACTATGGCTACACCTTC; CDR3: CASSLLTDYGYTF
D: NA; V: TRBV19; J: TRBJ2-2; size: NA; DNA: TGTGCCAGTAGTGGCTATTACGGGACTCCAGAGAACACCGGGGAGCTGTTTTTT; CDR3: CASSGYYGTPENTGELFF
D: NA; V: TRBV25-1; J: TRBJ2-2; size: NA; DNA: TGTGCCAGCAGCCGGGACTTGAAGAACACCGGGGAGCTGTTTTTT; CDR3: CASSRDLKNTGELFF
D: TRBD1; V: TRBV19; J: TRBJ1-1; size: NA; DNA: TGTGCCAGTAGTATAGATTTTATGGGACAGGGTATCACTGAAGCTTTCTTT; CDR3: CASSIDFMGQGITEAFF